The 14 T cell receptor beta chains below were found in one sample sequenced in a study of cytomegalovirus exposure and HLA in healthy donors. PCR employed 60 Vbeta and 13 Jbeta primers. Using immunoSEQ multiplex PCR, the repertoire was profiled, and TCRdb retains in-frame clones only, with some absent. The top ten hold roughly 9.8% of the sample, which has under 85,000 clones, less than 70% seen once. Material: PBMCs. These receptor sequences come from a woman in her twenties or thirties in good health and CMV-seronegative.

CDR3 sequence: CASSVGEENTEAFF. CDR3 in DNA: TGCGCCAGCAGTGTAGGGGAAGAGAACACTGAAGCTTTCTTT. V gene TRBV10-1 combines with J gene TRBJ1-1, with a tentative D call TRBD1 (5 bases). The CDR3 covers 14 residues. V was trimmed by 4 bases and J by 1 base, leaving 10 bases between them. Germline loops: CDR1 WNHNN, CDR2 SYGVQD (reference sequence).

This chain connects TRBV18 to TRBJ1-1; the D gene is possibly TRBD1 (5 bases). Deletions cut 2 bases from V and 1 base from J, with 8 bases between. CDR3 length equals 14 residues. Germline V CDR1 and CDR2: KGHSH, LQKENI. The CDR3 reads CASSPAGQNTEAFF. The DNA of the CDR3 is TGTGCCAGCTCACCAGCAGGACAGAACACTGAAGCTTTCTTT.

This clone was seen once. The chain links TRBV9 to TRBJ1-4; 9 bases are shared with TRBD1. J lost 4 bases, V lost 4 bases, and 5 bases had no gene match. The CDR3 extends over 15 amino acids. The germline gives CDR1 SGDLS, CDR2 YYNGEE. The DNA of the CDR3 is TGTGCCAGCAGCTCTGGGACAGGGCTTAATGAAAAACTGTTTTTT. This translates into CASSSGTGLNEKLFF. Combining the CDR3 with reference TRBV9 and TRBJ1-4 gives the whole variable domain DSGVTQTPKHLITATGQRVTLRCSPRSGDLSVYWYQQSLDQGLQFLIQYYNGEERAKGNILERFSAQQFPDLHSELNLSSLELGDSALYFCASSSGTGLNEKLFFGSGTQLSVL.

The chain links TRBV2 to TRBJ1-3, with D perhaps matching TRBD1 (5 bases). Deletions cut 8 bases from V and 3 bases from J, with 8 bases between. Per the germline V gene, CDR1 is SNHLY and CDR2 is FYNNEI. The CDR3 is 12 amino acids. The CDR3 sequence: CASCRDGNTIYF. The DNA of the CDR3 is TGTGCCAGCTGCAGGGATGGAAACACCATATATTTT. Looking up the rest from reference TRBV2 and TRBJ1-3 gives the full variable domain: EPEVTQTPSHQVTQMGQEVILRCVPISNHLYFYWYRQILGQKVEFLVSFYNNEISEKSEIFDDQFSVERPDGSNFTLKIRSTKLEDSAMYFCASCRDGNTIYFGEGSWLTVV.

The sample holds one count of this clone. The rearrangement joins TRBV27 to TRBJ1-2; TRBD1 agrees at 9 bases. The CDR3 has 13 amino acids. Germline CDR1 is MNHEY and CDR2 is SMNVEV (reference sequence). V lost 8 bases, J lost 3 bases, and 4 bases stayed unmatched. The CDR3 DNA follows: TGTGCCAGCGGGGGACAGGGATACTATGGCTACACCTTC. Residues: CASGGQGYYGYTF.

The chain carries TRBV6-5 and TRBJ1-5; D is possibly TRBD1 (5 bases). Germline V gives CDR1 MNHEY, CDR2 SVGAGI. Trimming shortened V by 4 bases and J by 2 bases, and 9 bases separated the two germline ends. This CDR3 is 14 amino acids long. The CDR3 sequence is CASSLARGNQPQHF. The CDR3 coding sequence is TGTGCCAGCAGTTTAGCCAGGGGCAATCAGCCCCAGCATTTT.

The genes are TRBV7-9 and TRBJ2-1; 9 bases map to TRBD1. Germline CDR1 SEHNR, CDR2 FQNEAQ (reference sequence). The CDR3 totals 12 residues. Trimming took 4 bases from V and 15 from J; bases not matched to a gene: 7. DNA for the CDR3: TGTGCCAGCAGCTCGTCGGGACAGGGACCGTTCTTC. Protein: CASSSSGQGPFF.

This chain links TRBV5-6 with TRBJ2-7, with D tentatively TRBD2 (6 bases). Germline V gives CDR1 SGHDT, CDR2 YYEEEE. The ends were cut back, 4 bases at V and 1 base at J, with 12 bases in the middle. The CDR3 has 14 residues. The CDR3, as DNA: TGTGCCAGCAGCGGGGGGTCGAGATCCTACGAGCAGTACTTC. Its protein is CASSGGSRSYEQYF.

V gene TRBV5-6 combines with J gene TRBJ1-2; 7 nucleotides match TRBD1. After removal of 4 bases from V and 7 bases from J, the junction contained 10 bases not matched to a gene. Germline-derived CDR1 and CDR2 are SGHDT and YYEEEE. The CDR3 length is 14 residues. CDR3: CASSAITGAGGYTF. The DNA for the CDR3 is TGTGCCAGCAGCGCTATAACAGGGGCAGGTGGCTACACCTTC.

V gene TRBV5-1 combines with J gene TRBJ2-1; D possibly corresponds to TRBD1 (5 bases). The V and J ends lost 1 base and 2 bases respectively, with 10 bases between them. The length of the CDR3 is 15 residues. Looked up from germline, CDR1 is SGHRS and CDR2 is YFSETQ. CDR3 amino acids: CASSLIGQAYNEQFF. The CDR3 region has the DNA TGCGCCAGCAGCTTGATCGGACAAGCCTACAATGAGCAGTTCTTC.

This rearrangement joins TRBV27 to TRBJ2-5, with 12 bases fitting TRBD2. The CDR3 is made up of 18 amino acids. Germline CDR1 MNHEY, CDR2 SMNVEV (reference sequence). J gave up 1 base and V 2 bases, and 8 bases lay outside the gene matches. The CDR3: CASSLRWASGGAQETQYF. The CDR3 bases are TGTGCCAGCAGTTTACGGTGGGCTAGCGGGGGGGCCCAAGAGACCCAGTACTTC.

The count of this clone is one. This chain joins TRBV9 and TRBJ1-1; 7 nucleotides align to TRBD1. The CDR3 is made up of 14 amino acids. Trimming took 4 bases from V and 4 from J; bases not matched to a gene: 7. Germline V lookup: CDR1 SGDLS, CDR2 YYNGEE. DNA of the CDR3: TGTGCCAGCAGCTATACAGGGGTAGGCACTGAAGCTTTCTTT. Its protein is CASSYTGVGTEAFF. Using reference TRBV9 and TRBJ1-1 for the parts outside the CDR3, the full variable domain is DSGVTQTPKHLITATGQRVTLRCSPRSGDLSVYWYQQSLDQGLQFLIQYYNGEERAKGNILERFSAQQFPDLHSELNLSSLELGDSALYFCASSYTGVGTEAFFGQGTRLTVV.

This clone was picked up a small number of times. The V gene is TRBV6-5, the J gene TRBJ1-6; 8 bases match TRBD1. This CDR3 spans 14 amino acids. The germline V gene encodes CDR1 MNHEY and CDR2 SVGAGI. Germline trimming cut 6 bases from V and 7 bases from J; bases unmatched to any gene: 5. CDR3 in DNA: TGTGCCAGCAGCAACAGGGGGGAGAATTCACCCCTCCACTTT. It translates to CASSNRGENSPLHF.

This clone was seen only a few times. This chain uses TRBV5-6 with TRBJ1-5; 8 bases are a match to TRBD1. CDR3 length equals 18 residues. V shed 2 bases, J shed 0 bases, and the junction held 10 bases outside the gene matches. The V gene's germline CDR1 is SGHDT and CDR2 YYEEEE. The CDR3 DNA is TGTGCCAGCAGCTTCGGGACAGGAGTTCCTTATAGCAATCAGCCCCAGCATTTT. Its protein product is CASSFGTGVPYSNQPQHF.